The 28 T cell receptor beta chains presented below share a single source sample, sequenced in a study of T cells in Graves' hyperthyroidism and ophthalmopathy. Regions amplified from RNA transcripts were the TCR beta CDR3 regions. First-round RT-PCR with HTBI primers amplified the TCR CDR3 region. TCRdb re-called the multiplex PCR reads through MiXCR, storing one row per CDR3 protein. This sample has more than 500,000 distinct CDR3 sequences, with about 45% found just once. Sample: peripheral blood or thyroid tissue (not recorded which). The receptors stem from an adult woman with Graves' disease, either hyperthyroidism or ophthalmopathy (not recorded which).

This clonotype was detected only a few times. The chain joins TRBV20-1 to TRBJ2-7; TRBD2 is a possible D gene (5 bases). The CDR3 length is 14 residues. The V end lost 0 bases, the J end lost 3 bases, and 12 bases lay between the germline ends. From germline, CDR1 is DFQATT and CDR2 SNEGSKA (reference sequence). CDR3 sequence: CSARDERNLYEQYF. The CDR3 bases are TGCAGTGCTAGAGACGAGCGGAACCTCTACGAGCAGTACTTC.

As to this clonotype: Relative to the germline gene, one junction end is altered; a read error may explain this. The chain recombines TRBV20-1 with TRBJ2-6; TRBD1 matches 7 bases. CDR1 and CDR2 from the germline V gene are DFQATT and SNEGSKA (reference sequence). CDR3 length equals 14 residues. The CDR3 loop is CSAPDRDGANALTF. The CDR3 region has the DNA TGCAGTGCTCCTGACAGGGATGGGGCCAACGCCCTGACTTTC.

This CDR3 reads CASRRGPSGSRGELFF. The CDR3 nucleotides read TGTGCCAGCAGACGGGGACCTAGCGGGAGTCGCGGGGAGCTGTTTTTT. The genes are TRBV7-6 and TRBJ2-2; 10 bases line up with TRBD2. V was pared by 6 bases and J by 7 bases, with 11 bases of the junction left unmatched. Germline V gene data show CDR1 as SGHVS and CDR2 as FNYEAQ. This CDR3 has 16 residues.

In DNA form, the CDR3 reads TGTGCCAGCAGCTTAACTAGCGGGATCGACTACGAGCAGTACTTC. Protein: CASSLTSGIDYEQYF. The chain uses TRBV7-9 and TRBJ2-7; TRBD2 matches at 10 bases. V was clipped by 2 bases and J by 3 bases; unmatched bases: 4. CDR1 is SEHNR and CDR2 is FQNEAQ in the germline V gene (reference sequence). The CDR3 extends over 15 amino acids.

The sample holds many counts of this clonotype. The V and J genes are TRBV6-1 and TRBJ2-7; 12 positions agree with TRBD2. CDR1 and CDR2 (germline): MNHNS, SASEGT. This CDR3 region has 14 residues. The junction had 5 bases not matched to a gene; V was cut back by 4 bases and J by 7 bases. This CDR3 reads CASSGLAGEGEQYF. The CDR3 DNA follows: TGTGCCAGCAGTGGACTAGCGGGAGAAGGGGAGCAGTACTTC.

The chain is built from TRBV2 and TRBJ1-5; D is undetermined. V was shortened by 6 bases and J by 11 bases, with 23 bases between the two germline ends. The CDR3 contains 15 residues. Germline V lookup: CDR1 SNHLY, CDR2 FYNNEI. CDR3 coding DNA: TGTGCCAGCAGCCAAGGTGCTCAGCCGGAAAAAGCCCAGCATTTT. Translated: CASSQGAQPEKAQHF.

The chain is built from TRBV5-4 and TRBJ1-2; D ambiguous. The V end was cut by 4 bases, the J end by 2 bases, with 18 bases between. The CDR3 spans 16 residues. Germline CDR1 reads SGHNT; CDR2 reads YYREEE (reference sequence). CDR3 residues: CASSRAWAVVNYGYTF. CDR3 nucleotides: TGTGCCAGCAGCCGCGCCTGGGCGGTCGTCAACTATGGCTACACCTTC. Combining the CDR3 with reference TRBV5-4 and TRBJ1-2 gives the whole variable domain ETGVTQSPTHLIKTRGQQVTLRCSSQSGHNTVSWYQQALGQGPQFIFQYYREEENGRGNFPPRFSGLQFPNYSSELNVNALELDDSALYLCASSRAWAVVNYGYTFGSGTRLTVV.

Only a few counts were recorded for this clonotype. The V call is TRBV28, the J call TRBJ1-6; D gene ambiguous. CDR3 length: 15 amino acids. Trimming removed 3 bases at V and 8 bases at J, with 14 bases between. CDR1 and CDR2 from the germline V gene are MDHEN and SYDVKM. This CDR3 is CASSLGRYLDSPLHF. The CDR3 DNA sequence: TGTGCCAGCAGTTTGGGCAGATACTTGGATTCACCCCTCCACTTT.

The chain joins TRBV20-1 to TRBJ2-4, with 7 bases identical to TRBD2. The germline CDR1 and CDR2 sequences are DFQATT and SNEGSKA (reference sequence). After removal of 5 bases from V and 6 bases from J, the junction contained 7 bases not matched to a gene. This CDR3 has 13 amino acids. The DNA for the CDR3 is TGCAGTGCTCCCCGGGGGGATACAAACATTCAGTACTTC. Amino acid sequence: CSAPRGDTNIQYF.

The chain is built from TRBV20-1 and TRBJ1-4, with TRBD1 matching over 9 bases. J gave up 7 bases and V 6 bases, and 6 bases lay outside the gene matches. The CDR3 sequence is 13 residues long. CDR1 is DFQATT, CDR2 SNEGSKA, per germline (reference sequence). CDR3 nucleotide sequence: TGCAGTGCAAACCACAGGGGGCGTGAAAAACTGTTTTTT. This encodes CSANHRGREKLFF.

This clonotype has a single count. The gene calls are TRBV11-2 and TRBJ1-2; no definite D call. V lost 1 base to trimming and J lost 5 bases, with 8 bases between them. Germline CDR1 SGHAT, CDR2 FQNNGV. The CDR3 totals 13 residues. Here the CDR3 DNA reads TGTGCCAGCAGCTTAGTTACGCGTTATGGCTACACCTTC. This codes for CASSLVTRYGYTF. The full variable domain, with the rest looked up from reference TRBV11-2 and TRBJ1-2, is EAGVAQSPRYKIIEKRQSVAFWCNPISGHATLYWYQQILGQGPKLLIQFQNNGVVDDSQLPKDRFSAERLKGVDSTLKIQPAKLEDSAVYLCASSLVTRYGYTFGSGTRLTVV.

This clonotype was counted between two and nine times. V is TRBV10-3 and J is TRBJ1-5, with D perhaps matching TRBD1 (6 bases). Germline lookup yields CDR1 ENHRY and CDR2 SYGVKD. This CDR3 spans 14 amino acids. Trimming removed 0 bases from V and 7 bases from J, with 10 bases in between. The DNA of the CDR3 is TGTGCCATCAGTGAGTCCACAGGGAACCAGCCCCAGCATTTT. Translated: CAISESTGNQPQHF.

The chain is built from TRBV7-8 and TRBJ2-2; possibly TRBD1 for D (5 bases). This CDR3 has 16 amino acids. Trimming pared 0 bases from V and 3 bases from J, leaving 11 bases between. CDR1 SGHVS and CDR2 FQNEAQ come from the germline V gene. The CDR3, as DNA: TGTGCCAGCAGCTTAGCACCAGGGTTGGACACCGGGGAGCTGTTTTTT. Encoded protein: CASSLAPGLDTGELFF.

The chain links TRBV15 to TRBJ1-1; D not resolved. Trimming took off 1 base at V and 7 bases at J, with 13 bases between the two ends. The CDR3 contains 14 residues. Germline V gene data show CDR1 as LNHNV and CDR2 as YYDKDF (reference sequence). CDR3 in DNA: TGTGCCACCAGCAGAGTGGGCGGGGTAGATGAAGCTTTCTTT. This codes for CATSRVGGVDEAFF.

V usage is TRBV2 and J usage is TRBJ1-5; TRBD1 matches at 9 bases. The CDR3 has 15 amino acids. Germline CDR1 is SNHLY and CDR2 is FYNNEI. V dropped 6 bases and J dropped 1; count of bases not matched to a gene: 4. This CDR3 is CASSTDRGSNQPQHF. CDR3 coding DNA: TGTGCCAGCAGCACTGACAGGGGGAGCAATCAGCCCCAGCATTTT.

V is TRBV27 and J is TRBJ2-2, with D perhaps TRBD1 (5 bases). The CDR3 consists of 15 residues. V was shortened by 3 bases and J by 5 bases, with 13 bases between the two germline ends. Germline V gene data show CDR1 as MNHEY and CDR2 as SMNVEV (reference sequence). The CDR3 here is CASSFRDLGTGELFF. For the CDR3, the DNA is TGTGCCAGCAGTTTCAGGGATTTAGGGACCGGGGAGCTGTTTTTT.

The rearrangement joins TRBV5-4 to TRBJ1-1, with D tentatively TRBD1 (6 bases). The CDR3 totals 21 residues. The V and J ends lost 4 bases and 0 bases respectively, with 31 bases between them. The germline gives CDR1 SGHNT, CDR2 YYREEE (reference sequence). CDR3 coding DNA: TGTGCCAGCAGCGACCCCCGGGGGCATGCCCCATGGGGTTTCATGAACACTGAAGCTTTCTTT. It yields the protein CASSDPRGHAPWGFMNTEAFF.

Comment on this clonotype: A read error is likely, as this CDR3 ends without the conserved phenylalanine or tryptophan. The limits of the CDR3 on the DNA are not certain, so only TCRdb's listed CDR3 is given. The V and J genes are TRBV10-3 and TRBJ1-3; the D call of TRBD1 is as the table states it, not checked on the DNA. The CDR3 extends over 9 residues, inclusive of both ends. The germline gives CDR1 ENHRY, CDR2 SYGVKD. CDR3 in amino acids: CAANRGVGT.

About this clonotype itself: The junction differs from germline at one of its ends, possibly a read error. The chain carries TRBV2 and TRBJ1-5, with a tentative D call TRBD1 (5 bases). The CDR3 extends over 13 amino acids. CDR1 SNHLY and CDR2 FYNNEI come from the germline V gene. CDR3 protein: CAISERSRETQHF. Written as DNA, the CDR3 is TGTGCCATCAGTGAACGCAGCAGGGAGACCCAGCATTTT.

The V call is TRBV28, the J call TRBJ1-4; maybe TRBD1 (5 bases). Per germline, CDR1 MDHEN and CDR2 SYDVKM. Deletions cut 8 bases from V and 6 bases from J, with 16 bases between. The CDR3 length is 14 residues. The CDR3 nucleotides are TGTGCCAGCTCCGGCGGACTGGGGGATGAAAAACTGTTTTTT. This sequence encodes CASSGGLGDEKLFF.

Notes on this clonotype: Mismatch with germline at one junction end may stem from a read error. V gene TRBV7-9 combines with J gene TRBJ1-5; possibly TRBD1 for D (5 bases). Germline CDR1 SEHNR, CDR2 FQNEAQ (reference sequence). This CDR3 spans 16 amino acids. The CDR3 sequence is CTSSPGKGYSNQPQHF. CDR3 nucleotide sequence: TGTACCAGCAGCCCCGGTAAGGGGTATAGCAATCAGCCCCAGCATTTT.

The sample holds many counts of this clonotype. The chain is built from TRBV7-6 and TRBJ1-3, with TRBD1 as a possible D gene (6 bases). V lost 4 bases and J lost 2, with 15 bases in between. CDR1 SGHVS and CDR2 FNYEAQ come from the germline V gene. CDR3 length equals 16 residues. The CDR3 bases are TGTGCCAGCAGCTCTGATCTGCAGGGGACTGGAAACACCATATATTTT. This gives the protein CASSSDLQGTGNTIYF. The whole variable domain, filled in from reference TRBV7-6 and TRBJ1-3, reads GAGVSQSPRYKVTKRGQDVALRCDPISGHVSLYWYRQALGQGPEFLTYFNYEAQQDKSGLPNDRFSAERPEGSISTLTIQRTEQRDSAMYRCASSSDLQGTGNTIYFGEGSWLTVV.

The CDR3 coding sequence is TGTGCCACCAGCAGACAGGCGACAGGGGCCAACACTGAAGCTTTCTTT. Translated: CATSRQATGANTEAFF. The chain uses TRBV15 and TRBJ1-1; 8 bases fit TRBD1. The germline V gene encodes CDR1 LNHNV and CDR2 YYDKDF (reference sequence). The CDR3 has 16 residues. Trimming removed 2 bases from V and 2 bases from J; junction bases left unmatched: 7.

The chain joins TRBV20-1 to TRBJ1-1; 9 nucleotides align to TRBD1. Trimming took 4 bases from V and 2 from J; bases not matched to a gene: 11. CDR3 length: 16 amino acids. The germline gives CDR1 DFQATT, CDR2 SNEGSKA (reference sequence). The CDR3 spells CSATRTGDQPNTEAFF. The CDR3 nucleotides are TGCAGTGCTACGCGGACAGGGGACCAACCTAACACTGAAGCTTTCTTT.

Many counts were recorded for this clonotype. V is TRBV7-9 and J is TRBJ2-7, with 8 bases that match TRBD1. This CDR3 is built from 12 residues. Germline lookup yields CDR1 SEHNR and CDR2 FQNEAQ (reference sequence). V lost 8 bases, J lost 3 bases, and 3 bases stayed unmatched. The CDR3 nucleotides are TGTGCCAGCCGGGACAGGTTCTACGAGCAGTACTTC. It specifies CASRDRFYEQYF.

The CDR3 nucleotides read TGTGCCAGCAGTACACCAGTGGCCGGGGAGCTGTTTTTT. The encoded protein is CASSTPVAGELFF. J is TRBJ2-2 and V is TRBV6-1, with no clear D. The CDR3 has 13 residues. The V gene's germline CDR1 is MNHNS and CDR2 SASEGT. V was trimmed by 5 bases and J by 6 bases, leaving 10 bases between them.

In this sample, this clonotype turned up many times. The CDR3 loop is CSARVRGPENGYTF. CDR3 nucleotides: TGCAGTGCTAGAGTTAGGGGGCCTGAGAATGGCTACACCTTC. V gene TRBV20-1 combines with J gene TRBJ1-2, with 7 bases fitting TRBD1. This CDR3 is built from 14 residues. The germline CDR1 and CDR2 sequences are DFQATT and SNEGSKA (reference sequence). V gave up 1 base and J gave up 6 bases; unmatched junction bases: 8.

This clonotype was seen ten or more times. The chain uses TRBV20-1 and TRBJ1-2, with a tentative D call TRBD1 (6 bases). Germline V gene data show CDR1 as DFQATT and CDR2 as SNEGSKA (reference sequence). The CDR3 is made up of 12 amino acids. V was clipped by 5 bases and J by 7 bases, with 14 bases between them. The DNA for the CDR3 is TGCAGTGCTCATGGGGGGGCGCGTGGCTACACCTTC. Its translation is CSAHGGARGYTF.